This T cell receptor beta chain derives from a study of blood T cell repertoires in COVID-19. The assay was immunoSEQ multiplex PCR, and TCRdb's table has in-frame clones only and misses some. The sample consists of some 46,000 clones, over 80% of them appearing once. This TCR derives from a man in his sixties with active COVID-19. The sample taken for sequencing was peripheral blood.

The chain's CDR3 is CAGGGRNQPQHF. CDR3 sequence (DNA): TGTGCCGGGGGGGGCAGAAATCAGCCCCAGCATTTT. The V call is TRBV28, the J call TRBJ1-5, with a possible D match to TRBD1 (6 bases). The CDR3 consists of 12 residues. Trimming pared 11 bases from V and 4 bases from J, leaving 12 bases between. Germline lookup yields CDR1 MDHEN and CDR2 SYDVKM.